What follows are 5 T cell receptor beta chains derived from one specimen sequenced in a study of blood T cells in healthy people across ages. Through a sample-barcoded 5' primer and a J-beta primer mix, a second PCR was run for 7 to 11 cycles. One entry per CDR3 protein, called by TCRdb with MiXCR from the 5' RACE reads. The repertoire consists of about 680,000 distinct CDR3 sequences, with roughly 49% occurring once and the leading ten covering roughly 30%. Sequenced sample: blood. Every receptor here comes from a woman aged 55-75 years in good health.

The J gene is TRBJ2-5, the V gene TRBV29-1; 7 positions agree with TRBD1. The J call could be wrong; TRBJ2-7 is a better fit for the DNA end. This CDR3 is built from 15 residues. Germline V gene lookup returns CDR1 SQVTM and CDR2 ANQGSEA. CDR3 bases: TGCAGCGCTGCCGCCACAGGGGACACCCCCTACGAGCAGTACTTC. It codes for CSAAATGDTPYEQYF.

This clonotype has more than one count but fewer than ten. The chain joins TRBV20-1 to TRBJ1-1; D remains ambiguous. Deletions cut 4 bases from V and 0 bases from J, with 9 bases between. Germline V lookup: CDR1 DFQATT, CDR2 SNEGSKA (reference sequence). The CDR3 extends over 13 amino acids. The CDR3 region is CSATETVNTEAFF. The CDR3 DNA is TGCAGTGCTACCGAGACGGTGAACACTGAAGCTTTCTTT.

CDR3 nucleotides: TGCGCCAGCAGCTCAGCGGGAGGTGCCACAGATACGCAGTATTTT. It is translated as CASSSAGGATDTQYF. The chain employs TRBV5-1 and TRBJ2-3; 9 bases are a match to TRBD2. Per the germline V gene, CDR1 is SGHRS and CDR2 is YFSETQ. V was clipped by 3 bases and J by 2 bases; unmatched bases: 4. This CDR3 region has 15 residues.

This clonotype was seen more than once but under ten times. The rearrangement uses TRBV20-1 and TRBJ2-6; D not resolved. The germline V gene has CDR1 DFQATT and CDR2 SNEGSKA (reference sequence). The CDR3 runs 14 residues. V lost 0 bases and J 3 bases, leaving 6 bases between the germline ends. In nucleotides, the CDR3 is TGCAGTGCTAGAGAGGTTGTTGGGGCCAACGTCCTGACTTTC. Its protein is CSAREVVGANVLTF.

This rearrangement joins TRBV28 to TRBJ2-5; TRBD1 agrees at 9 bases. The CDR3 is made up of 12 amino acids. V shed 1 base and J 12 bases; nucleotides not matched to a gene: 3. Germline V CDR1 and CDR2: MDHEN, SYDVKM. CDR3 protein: CASSLSDRGKYF. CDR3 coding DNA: TGTGCCAGCAGTTTATCCGACAGGGGGAAGTACTTC.